The clone carrying this T cell receptor (beta chain) was observed a handful of times. TCRdb re-derived calls from the RACE reads in MiXCR, one entry per CDR3 protein. The table lists about 95,000 distinct CDR3 sequences, 9.5% to 12% of them singletons, with 3.2% in the top ten. Trimming removed 7 bases at V and 0 bases at J, with 13 bases between. This CDR3 region has 13 residues. Germline V gives CDR1 SQVTM, CDR2 ANQGSEA. The data belong to a study of human T cells and chemical hapten exposure. Specified time point: patch test 2, 6 weeks after DPC sensitization. The sample's treatment: therapeutic diphenylcyclopropenone sensitization with weekly scalp DPC. Patients had alopecia, were aged 18 to 70, and were not pregnant. Someone pulled total RNA out of unfractionated whole blood.

This chain links TRBV29-1 with TRBJ2-7; D is possibly TRBD2 (6 bases). The sequencing here drew on whole blood, taken in connection with sensitization to the hapten diphenylcyclopropenone (DPC). The clonotype was recovered from a woman aged 40 to 50 with alopecia areata. Some clones in this sample may be carry-over from other donors' samples. The CDR3 reads CSGGGVSSYEQYF. The CDR3 DNA reads TGCAGCGGTGGAGGGGTCTCCTCCTACGAGCAGTACTTC.